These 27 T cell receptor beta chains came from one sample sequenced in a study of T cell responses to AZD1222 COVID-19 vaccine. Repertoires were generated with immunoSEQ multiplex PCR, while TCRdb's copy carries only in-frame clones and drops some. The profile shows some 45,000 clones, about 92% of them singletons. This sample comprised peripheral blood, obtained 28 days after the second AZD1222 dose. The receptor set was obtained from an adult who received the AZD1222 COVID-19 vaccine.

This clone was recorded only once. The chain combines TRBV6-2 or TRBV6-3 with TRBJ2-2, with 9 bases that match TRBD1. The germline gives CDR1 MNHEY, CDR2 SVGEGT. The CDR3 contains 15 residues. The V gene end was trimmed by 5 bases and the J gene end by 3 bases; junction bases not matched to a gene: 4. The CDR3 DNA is TGTGCCAGCAGTGCCGACAGGGGGTACACCGGGGAGCTGTTTTTT. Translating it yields CASSADRGYTGELFF.

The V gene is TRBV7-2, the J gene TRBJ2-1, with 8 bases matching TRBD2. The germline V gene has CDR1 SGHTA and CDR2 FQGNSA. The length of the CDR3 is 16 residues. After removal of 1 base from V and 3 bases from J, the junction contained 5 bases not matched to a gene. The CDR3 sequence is CASSLVGGGFYNEQFF. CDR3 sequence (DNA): TGTGCCAGCAGCTTAGTGGGCGGGGGGTTCTACAATGAGCAGTTCTTC.

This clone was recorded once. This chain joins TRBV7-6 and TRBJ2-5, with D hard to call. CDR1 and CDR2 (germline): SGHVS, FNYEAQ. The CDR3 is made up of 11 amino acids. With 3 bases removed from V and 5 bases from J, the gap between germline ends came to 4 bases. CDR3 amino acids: CASSFGETQYF. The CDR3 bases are TGTGCCAGCAGCTTTGGGGAGACCCAGTACTTC.

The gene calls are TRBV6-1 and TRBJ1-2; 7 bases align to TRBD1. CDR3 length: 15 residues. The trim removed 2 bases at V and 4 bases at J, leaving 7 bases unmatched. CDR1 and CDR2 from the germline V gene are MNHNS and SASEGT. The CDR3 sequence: CASSENAGGSYGYTF. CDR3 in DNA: TGTGCCAGCAGTGAAAACGCAGGGGGGAGCTATGGCTACACCTTC.

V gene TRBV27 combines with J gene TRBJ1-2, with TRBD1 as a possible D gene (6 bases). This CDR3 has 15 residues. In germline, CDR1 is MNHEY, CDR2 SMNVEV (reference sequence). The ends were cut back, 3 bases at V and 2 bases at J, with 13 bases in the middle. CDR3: CASSLRAGVNYGYTF. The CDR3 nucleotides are TGTGCCAGCAGTTTGAGGGCAGGGGTGAACTATGGCTACACCTTC.

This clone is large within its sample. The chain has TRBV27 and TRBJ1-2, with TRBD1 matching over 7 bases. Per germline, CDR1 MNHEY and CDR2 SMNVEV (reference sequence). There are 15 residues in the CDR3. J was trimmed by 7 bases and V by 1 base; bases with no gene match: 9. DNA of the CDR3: TGTGCCAGCAGTTTATGGGGCAGGGGGTCAGGTGGCTACACCTTC. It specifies CASSLWGRGSGGYTF.

CDR3 coding DNA: TGTGCCAGTAGCACCGGGACAGAGAACACTGAAGCTTTCTTT. Protein product: CASSTGTENTEAFF. The rearrangement uses TRBV19 and TRBJ1-1; 7 bases line up with TRBD1. The CDR3 has 14 residues. Germline CDR1 is LNHDA and CDR2 is SQIVND (reference sequence). The V and J ends lost 6 bases and 1 base, in that order; junction bases with no gene match: 5.

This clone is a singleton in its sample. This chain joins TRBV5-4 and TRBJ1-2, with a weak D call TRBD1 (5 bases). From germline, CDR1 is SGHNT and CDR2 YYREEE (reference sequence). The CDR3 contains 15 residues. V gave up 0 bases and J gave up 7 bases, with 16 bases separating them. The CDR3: CASSLGGTRDSGYTF. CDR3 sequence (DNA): TGTGCCAGCAGCTTGGGGGGAACAAGGGACTCTGGCTACACCTTC.

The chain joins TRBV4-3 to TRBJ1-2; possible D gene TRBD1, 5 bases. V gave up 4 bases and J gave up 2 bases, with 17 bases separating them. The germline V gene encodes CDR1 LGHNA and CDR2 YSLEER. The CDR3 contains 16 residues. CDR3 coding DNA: TGCGCCAGCAGCCCAGACTGGGGAGGGGCCAACTATGGCTACACCTTC. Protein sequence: CASSPDWGGANYGYTF.

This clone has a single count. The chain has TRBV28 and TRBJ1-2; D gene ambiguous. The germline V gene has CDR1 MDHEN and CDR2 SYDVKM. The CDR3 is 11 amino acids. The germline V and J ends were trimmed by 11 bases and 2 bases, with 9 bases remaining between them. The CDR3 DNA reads TGTGCCGCCGAGCAAAACTATGGCTACACCTTC. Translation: CAAEQNYGYTF.

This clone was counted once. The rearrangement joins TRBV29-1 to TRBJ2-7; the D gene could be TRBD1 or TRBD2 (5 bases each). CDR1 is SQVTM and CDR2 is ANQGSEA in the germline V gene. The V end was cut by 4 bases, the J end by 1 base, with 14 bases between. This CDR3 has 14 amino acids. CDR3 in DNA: TGCAGCGTTGTCGGGGCAGACCAGTCCTACGAGCAGTACTTC. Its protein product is CSVVGADQSYEQYF.

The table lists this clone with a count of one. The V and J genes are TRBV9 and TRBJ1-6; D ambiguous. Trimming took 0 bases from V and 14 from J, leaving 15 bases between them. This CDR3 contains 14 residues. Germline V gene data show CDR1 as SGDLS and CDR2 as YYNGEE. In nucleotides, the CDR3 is TGTGCCAGCAGCGTAGAGCCCGTGAACGCAGCCCTCCACTTT. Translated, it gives CASSVEPVNAALHF.

The chain's CDR3 is CASSSQGGGGGELFF. The CDR3 nucleotides read TGTGCCAGCAGCTCCCAAGGGGGGGGCGGCGGGGAGCTGTTTTTT. V usage is TRBV11-2 and J usage is TRBJ2-2; D perhaps matches TRBD2 (7 bases). This CDR3 has 15 residues. V was pared by 4 bases and J by 7 bases, with 16 bases between. In germline, CDR1 is SGHAT, CDR2 FQNNGV.

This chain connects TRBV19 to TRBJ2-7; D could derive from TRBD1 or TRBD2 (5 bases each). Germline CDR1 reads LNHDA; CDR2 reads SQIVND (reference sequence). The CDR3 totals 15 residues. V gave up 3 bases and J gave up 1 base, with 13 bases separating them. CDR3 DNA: TGTGCCAGTAGTATTGAGGGGCAGGAATCCTACGAGCAGTACTTC. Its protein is CASSIEGQESYEQYF.

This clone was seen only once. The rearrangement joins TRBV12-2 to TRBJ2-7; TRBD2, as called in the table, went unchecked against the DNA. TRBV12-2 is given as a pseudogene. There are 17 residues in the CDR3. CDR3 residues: CASRLAHVFRDSYEQYF. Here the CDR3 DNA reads TGTGCAAGTCGCTTAGCGCATGTTTTCCGGGACTCCTACGAGCAGTACTTC.

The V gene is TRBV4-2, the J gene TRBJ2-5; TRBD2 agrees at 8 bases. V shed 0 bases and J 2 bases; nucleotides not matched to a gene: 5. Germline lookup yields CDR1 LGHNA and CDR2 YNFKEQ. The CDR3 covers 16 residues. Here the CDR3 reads CASSQDAAGVQETQYF. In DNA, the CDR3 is TGTGCCAGCAGCCAAGATGCAGCGGGGGTGCAAGAGACCCAGTACTTC.

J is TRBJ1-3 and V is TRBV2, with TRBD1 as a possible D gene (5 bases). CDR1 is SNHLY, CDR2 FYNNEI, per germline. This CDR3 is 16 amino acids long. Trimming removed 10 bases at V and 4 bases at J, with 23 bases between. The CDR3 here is CATSTAPTSAGNTIYF. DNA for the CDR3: TGTGCCACCTCGACAGCCCCAACCTCAGCCGGAAACACCATATATTTT.

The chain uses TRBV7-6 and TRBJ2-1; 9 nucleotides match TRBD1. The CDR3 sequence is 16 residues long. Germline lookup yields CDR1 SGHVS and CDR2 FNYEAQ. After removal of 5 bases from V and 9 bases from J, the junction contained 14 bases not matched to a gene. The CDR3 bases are TGTGCCAGCAGCCAGCAGGCCGGGACAGGGTTGCGTGAGCAGTTCTTC. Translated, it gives CASSQQAGTGLREQFF.

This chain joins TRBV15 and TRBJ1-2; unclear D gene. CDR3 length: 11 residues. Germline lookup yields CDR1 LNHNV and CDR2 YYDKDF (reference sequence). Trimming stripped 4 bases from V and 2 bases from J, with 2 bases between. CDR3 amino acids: CATSTNYGYTF. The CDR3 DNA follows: TGTGCCACCAGCACCAACTATGGCTACACCTTC.

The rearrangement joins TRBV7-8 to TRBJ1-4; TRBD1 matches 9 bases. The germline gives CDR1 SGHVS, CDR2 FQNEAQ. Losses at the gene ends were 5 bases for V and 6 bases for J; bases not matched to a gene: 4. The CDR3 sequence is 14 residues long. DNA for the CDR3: TGTGCCAGCAGCCGGGGGACAGGGTATGAAAAACTGTTTTTT. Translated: CASSRGTGYEKLFF.

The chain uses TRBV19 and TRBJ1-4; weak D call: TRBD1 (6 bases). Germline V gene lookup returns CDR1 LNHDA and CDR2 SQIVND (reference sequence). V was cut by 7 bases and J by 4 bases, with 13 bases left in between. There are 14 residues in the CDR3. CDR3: CASNPTGGNEKLFF. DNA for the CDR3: TGTGCCAGTAACCCGACAGGAGGTAATGAAAAACTGTTTTTT. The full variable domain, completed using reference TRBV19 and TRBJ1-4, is DGGITQSPKYLFRKEGQNVTLSCEQNLNHDAMYWYRQDPGQGLRLIYYSQIVNDFQKGDIAEGYSVSREKKESFPLTVTSAQKNPTAFYLCASNPTGGNEKLFFGSGTQLSVL.

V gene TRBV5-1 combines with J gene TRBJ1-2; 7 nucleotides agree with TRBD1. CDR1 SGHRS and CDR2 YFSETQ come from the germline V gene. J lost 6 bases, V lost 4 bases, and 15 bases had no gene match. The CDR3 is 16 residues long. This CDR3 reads CASSPETGTKGDGYTF. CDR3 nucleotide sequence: TGCGCCAGCAGCCCCGAGACAGGGACGAAGGGTGATGGCTACACCTTC. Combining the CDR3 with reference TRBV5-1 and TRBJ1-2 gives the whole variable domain KAGVTQTPRYLIKTRGQQVTLSCSPISGHRSVSWYQQTPGQGLQFLFEYFSETQRNKGNFPGRFSGRQFSNSRSEMNVSTLELGDSALYLCASSPETGTKGDGYTFGSGTRLTVV.

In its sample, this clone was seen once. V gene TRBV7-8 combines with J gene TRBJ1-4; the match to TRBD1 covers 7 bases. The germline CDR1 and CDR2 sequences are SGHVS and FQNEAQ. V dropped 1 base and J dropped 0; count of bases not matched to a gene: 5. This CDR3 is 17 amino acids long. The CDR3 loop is CASSLGQGYATNEKLFF. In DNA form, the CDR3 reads TGTGCCAGCAGCTTAGGACAGGGCTATGCAACTAATGAAAAACTGTTTTTT.

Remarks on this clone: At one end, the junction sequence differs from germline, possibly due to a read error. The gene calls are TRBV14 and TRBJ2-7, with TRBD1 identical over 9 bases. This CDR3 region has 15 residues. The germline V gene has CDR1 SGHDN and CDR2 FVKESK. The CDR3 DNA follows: TGTGTCAGCAGCCAAGATGACAGGGGGACCTACGAGCAGTACTTC. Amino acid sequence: CVSSQDDRGTYEQYF.

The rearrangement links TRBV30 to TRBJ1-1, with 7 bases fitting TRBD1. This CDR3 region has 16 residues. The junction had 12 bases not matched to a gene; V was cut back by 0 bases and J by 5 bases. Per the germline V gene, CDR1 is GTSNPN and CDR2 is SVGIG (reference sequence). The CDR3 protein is CAWSVGDRARGTEAFF. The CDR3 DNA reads TGTGCCTGGAGTGTGGGGGACAGAGCGAGGGGAACTGAAGCTTTCTTT.

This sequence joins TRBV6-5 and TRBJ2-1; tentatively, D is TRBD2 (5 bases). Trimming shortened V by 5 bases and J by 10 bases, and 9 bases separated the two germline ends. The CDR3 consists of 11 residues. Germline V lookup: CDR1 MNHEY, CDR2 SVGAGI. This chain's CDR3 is CASSHGGEQFF. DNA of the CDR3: TGTGCCAGCAGTCACGGCGGGGAGCAGTTCTTC.

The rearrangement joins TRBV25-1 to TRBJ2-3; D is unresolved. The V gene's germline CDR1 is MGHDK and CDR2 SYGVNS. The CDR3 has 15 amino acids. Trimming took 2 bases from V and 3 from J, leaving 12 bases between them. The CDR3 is CASSEGNVRTDTQYF. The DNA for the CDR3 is TGTGCCAGCAGTGAAGGGAACGTGCGGACAGATACGCAGTATTTT.